The clone carrying this T cell receptor beta chain was counted only a few times. Trimming took off 1 base at V and 3 bases at J, with 3 bases between the two ends. Germline CDR1 MGHRA, CDR2 YSYEKL. CDR3 length: 12 amino acids. These data belong to a study of OX40 agonist ivuxolimab in advanced cancers. Using immunoSEQ multiplex PCR, the repertoire was profiled, and TCRdb retains in-frame clones only, with some absent. The sample yields roughly 70,000 clones, 70% to 90% seen once. This chain connects TRBV4-1 to TRBJ1-1; D unresolved. This clonotype originated in an adult with an advanced solid tumor such as melanoma, head and neck, liver or kidney cancer. The sequences come from CD4+ or CD8+ T cells sorted from blood, collected in a trial of the OX40 agonist ivuxolimab. The CDR3 loop is CASSQVDTEAFF. The DNA of the CDR3 is TGCGCCAGCAGCCAAGTTGACACTGAAGCTTTCTTT.